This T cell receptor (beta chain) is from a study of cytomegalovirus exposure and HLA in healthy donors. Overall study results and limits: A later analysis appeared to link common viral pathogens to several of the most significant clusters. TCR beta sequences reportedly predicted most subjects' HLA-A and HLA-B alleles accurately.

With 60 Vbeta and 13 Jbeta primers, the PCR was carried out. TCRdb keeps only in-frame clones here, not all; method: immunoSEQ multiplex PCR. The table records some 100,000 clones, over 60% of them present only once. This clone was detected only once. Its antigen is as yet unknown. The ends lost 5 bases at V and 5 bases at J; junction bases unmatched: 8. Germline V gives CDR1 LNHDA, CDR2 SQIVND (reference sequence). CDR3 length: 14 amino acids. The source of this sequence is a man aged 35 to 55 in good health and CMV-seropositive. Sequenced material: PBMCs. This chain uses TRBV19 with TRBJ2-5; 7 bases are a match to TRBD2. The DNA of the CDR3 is TGTGCCAGTAGTCTCGGACTAGGCGCGGAGACCCAGTACTTC. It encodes CASSLGLGAETQYF.